This T cell receptor (beta chain) derives from a study of beta chain features in type 1 diabetes. Study-wide context: Across every sample, around 98 million sorted cells were examined in total.

This clone was found a few times. The target antigen is unknown. In the same sample, other DNA sequences code for this CDR3. J lost 8 bases, V lost 5 bases, and 3 bases had no gene match. CDR1 and CDR2 (germline): DFQATT, SNEGSKA (reference sequence). The CDR3 has 11 amino acids. Every donor provided one heparinised blood draw, which averaged approximately 100 mL. Overall study findings and caveats: TCRB CDR3 length was moderately but significantly reduced in all four CD4+ subsets of Type 1 diabetes patients. Whether HLA type influences TCRB rearrangement remained unresolved here.

The authors reverse transcribed all of the isolated RNA, so sequencing captured expressed TCRB transcripts. TCRdb's copy holds only in-frame clones and misses some; the assay was immunoSEQ multiplex PCR. The sample holds about 99,000 clones, under 30% seen once. The chain recombines TRBV20-1 with TRBJ2-5; 9 bases fit TRBD1. Material for sequencing was central memory CD4+ T cells from blood. The origin of this receptor is a woman between 18 and 29 years old with type 1 diabetes. CDR3 nucleotides: TGCAGTGCTCGGGACAGGGAAACCCAGTACTTC. This translates into CSARDRETQYF.